This T cell receptor (beta chain) was profiled in a study of blood T cell repertoires in COVID-19. Study summary: Material from acute and convalescent COVID-19 was sourced from the United States, Italy and Spain. In each case, the material was cDNA or gDNA derived from T cells, B-cell-depleted T cells, or PBMCs.

Original data processing: Researchers report that nucleated cell counts were estimated from reference gene primer amplification. Generated by immunoSEQ multiplex PCR, the TCRdb table keeps only in-frame clones and is missing some. V and J calls plus clone size are reproduced from that table; the DNA served to infer D and trimming. The sample shows some 370,000 clones, around 92% of them seen only once. The CDR3 length is 16 residues. Germline V gives CDR1 LGHNA, CDR2 YNFKEQ. V was shortened by 0 bases and J by 6 bases, with 12 bases between the two germline ends. The source is a man between 40 and 49 years old with acute or convalescent COVID-19. What was sequenced was peripheral blood. The chain recombines TRBV4-2 with TRBJ1-6; the D gene is possibly TRBD1 (6 bases). The CDR3 bases are TGTGCCAGCAGCCAAGAACCAGGGGCGAGTAATTCACCCCTCCACTTT. As protein: CASSQEPGASNSPLHF.